This note documents a single TCR beta chain sequence. Its antigen is currently unknown. The data belong to a study of blood T cells in healthy people across ages. The study, taken as a whole, reports: Aged donors had fewer naive CD4+ cells and lower diversity than long-lived donors.

The CDR3 spans 14 residues. Germline V lookup: CDR1 MNHNY, CDR2 SVGAGI (reference sequence). The trim removed 5 bases at V and 9 bases at J, leaving 9 bases unmatched. Alongside a J-beta primer mix, a sample-barcoded 5' primer served in a second PCR lasting about 6 to 12 cycles. Tags on each cDNA molecule came from a template-switch adaptor with 12 random nucleotides. TCRdb re-called the 5' RACE reads through MiXCR, storing one row per CDR3 protein. This sample yields roughly 800,000 distinct CDR3 sequences, of which 55% to 75% are seen a single time; approximately 20% belongs to the top ten. The clonotype originates from a young man in good health. The sequenced material came from blood. The chain employs TRBV6-6 and TRBJ1-2, with 10 bases lining up with TRBD1. CDR3 loop: CASSLDRQGASYTF. DNA of the CDR3: TGTGCCAGCAGTCTCGACAGACAGGGGGCTAGCTACACCTTC.